One and the same sample provided the 32 T cell receptor beta chains below, sequenced in a study of blood T cell repertoires in COVID-19. Sequencing was performed with immunoSEQ multiplex PCR; in TCRdb, only in-frame clones are kept and a portion is missing. This sample yields hundreds of thousands of clones, of which 86% are seen a single time; over 1.3% belongs to the top ten. The specimen sequenced was peripheral blood. All receptors come from a woman in her 30s with active or convalescent COVID-19.

This chain joins TRBV4-1 and TRBJ1-5; 7 bases map to TRBD1. From germline, CDR1 is MGHRA and CDR2 YSYEKL. Germline trimming cut 4 bases from V and 3 bases from J; bases unmatched to any gene: 15. CDR3 length equals 18 residues. CDR3 sequence (DNA): TGCGCCAGCAGCCCCCCAGAGGGCACAGGGGCGTTCAATCAGCCCCAGCATTTT. Its translation: CASSPPEGTGAFNQPQHF.

The genes are TRBV7-2 and TRBJ1-4; a weak D match, TRBD1 (6 bases). The germline V gene encodes CDR1 SGHTA and CDR2 FQGNSA. Trimming removed 3 bases at V and 4 bases at J, with 12 bases between. CDR3 length equals 15 residues. The CDR3 here is CASSFKTGFNEKLFF. The CDR3 nucleotides are TGTGCCAGCAGCTTCAAGACAGGTTTTAATGAAAAACTGTTTTTT.

This chain links TRBV5-1 with TRBJ2-3, with TRBD1 identical over 7 bases. The CDR3 consists of 18 residues. The V gene's germline CDR1 is SGHRS and CDR2 YFSETQ. With V trimmed by 0 bases and J by 5 bases, 15 bases remained unmatched. DNA for the CDR3: TGCGCCAGCAGCTTGGCGGGGAAGACAGGGAGAAACAAAGATACGCAGTATTTT. The encoded protein is CASSLAGKTGRNKDTQYF.

The gene calls are TRBV4-1 and TRBJ1-5, with a tentative D call TRBD1 (6 bases). Germline V gene lookup returns CDR1 MGHRA and CDR2 YSYEKL. V lost 3 bases, J lost 2 bases, and 8 bases lay in between. The CDR3 is made up of 14 amino acids. CDR3 in DNA: TGCGCCAGCAGCCAGGACAGTGGCAATCAGCCCCAGCATTTT. It translates to CASSQDSGNQPQHF.

This clone was observed a few times. The CDR3 bases are TGTGCCAGCAGTGCCCAGGGGCAACTGTTTTTT. Translated, it gives CASSAQGQLFF. The rearrangement uses TRBV28 and TRBJ1-4, with D tentatively TRBD1 (6 bases). V was clipped by 5 bases and J by 12 bases, with 10 bases between them. Germline V lookup: CDR1 MDHEN, CDR2 SYDVKM. The CDR3 extends over 11 amino acids.

This clone turned up a few times. V gene TRBV19 combines with J gene TRBJ1-5, with unresolved D. The V gene lost 6 bases and the J gene lost 2 bases, with 14 bases spanning the gap. Germline V gene sequence: CDR1 LNHDA, CDR2 SQIVND (reference sequence). CDR3 length: 15 amino acids. The CDR3, as DNA: TGTGCCAGTAGGACGGGTTACCTGGGCAATCAGCCCCAGCATTTT. It specifies CASRTGYLGNQPQHF.

This clone was observed a single time. The rearrangement uses TRBV4-1 and TRBJ2-7; D may be TRBD2 (6 bases). Trimming cost V 11 bases and J 5 bases, with 22 bases left between them. Germline V CDR1 and CDR2: MGHRA, YSYEKL. This CDR3 spans 14 amino acids. The CDR3 sequence: CARCRGYGGNEQYF. DNA of the CDR3: TGCGCCCGCTGCCGGGGGTATGGCGGGAACGAGCAGTACTTC.

The J gene is TRBJ2-3, the V gene TRBV15; D uncertain. The CDR3 has 13 residues. Germline assignment: CDR1 LNHNV and CDR2 YYDKDF (reference sequence). Trimming left V 0 bases short and J 5 bases short, with 6 bases between. CDR3 residues: CATSRDSLDTQYF. CDR3 bases: TGTGCCACCAGCAGAGATAGCCTAGATACGCAGTATTTT.

The chain combines TRBV19 with TRBJ2-3; 11 bases agree with TRBD2. This CDR3 spans 16 amino acids. Germline assignment: CDR1 LNHDA and CDR2 SQIVND (reference sequence). V trimming: 5 bases; J trimming: 4 bases; junction bases outside the gene matches: 8. Here the CDR3 reads CASSLDLAGGPDTQYF. CDR3 in DNA: TGTGCCAGTAGTTTGGACCTAGCGGGAGGTCCAGATACGCAGTATTTT.

This chain connects TRBV6-5 to TRBJ2-7, with 7 bases that match TRBD2. V gave up 7 bases and J gave up 2 bases; unmatched junction bases: 11. Per the germline V gene, CDR1 is MNHEY and CDR2 is SVGAGI. The length of the CDR3 is 15 residues. The CDR3 DNA reads as TGTGCCAGCACTCCTGATAGCGGGCGAGCCTACGAGCAGTACTTC. Translation gives CASTPDSGRAYEQYF.

This clone showed up just a few times. CDR3 sequence (DNA): TGTGCCAGCAGCGCGGGACCCGCCAAGGAGACCCAGTACTTC. Protein sequence: CASSAGPAKETQYF. The chain employs TRBV7-9 and TRBJ2-5; D possibly corresponds to TRBD2 (6 bases). The CDR3 contains 14 residues. Trimming pared 5 bases from V and 5 bases from J, leaving 15 bases between. The germline V gene encodes CDR1 SEHNR and CDR2 FQNEAQ (reference sequence).

Remarks on this clone: Other DNA sequences in the sample encode the same CDR3. Here the CDR3 reads CASRQGGTEAFF. The CDR3 coding sequence is TGTGCCAGCCGACAGGGGGGGACTGAAGCTTTCTTT. This sequence joins TRBV6-5 and TRBJ1-1; 9 bases align to TRBD1. Germline CDR1 is MNHEY and CDR2 is SVGAGI. V shed 8 bases and J 5 bases; nucleotides not matched to a gene: 3. This CDR3 region has 12 residues.

The rearrangement uses TRBV2 and TRBJ2-3; unclear D gene. This CDR3 region has 18 residues. The germline V gene has CDR1 SNHLY and CDR2 FYNNEI. V lost 7 bases, J lost 5 bases, and 28 bases lay in between. The CDR3 spells CASNGDSREPDSVDTQYF. The CDR3 DNA sequence: TGTGCCAGCAACGGCGACTCACGAGAGCCCGATTCCGTAGATACGCAGTATTTT.

V is TRBV6-5 and J is TRBJ1-2, with 9 bases aligning to TRBD1. There are 16 residues in the CDR3. Germline V gene lookup returns CDR1 MNHEY and CDR2 SVGAGI. Trimming removed 2 bases from V and 3 bases from J; junction bases left unmatched: 7. CDR3 loop: CASSYNRGRLDYGYTF. The DNA for the CDR3 is TGTGCCAGCAGTTACAACAGGGGGCGCCTGGACTATGGCTACACCTTC.

The sample holds one count of this clone. As DNA, the CDR3 is TGTGCCAGCAGCTTGGCTGTATCCACTGAAGCTTTCTTT. It is translated as CASSLAVSTEAFF. This sequence joins TRBV5-6 and TRBJ1-1; D is uncertain. Germline V gives CDR1 SGHDT, CDR2 YYEEEE. The CDR3 extends over 13 amino acids. Trimming left V 0 bases short and J 4 bases short, with 7 bases between. Full variable domain (remainder filled in from reference TRBV5-6 and TRBJ1-1): DAGVTQSPTHLIKTRGQQVTLRCSPKSGHDTVSWYQQALGQGPQFIFQYYEEEERQRGNFPDRFSGHQFPNYSSELNVNALLLGDSALYLCASSLAVSTEAFFGQGTRLTVV.

This chain joins TRBV19 and TRBJ1-5, with D unclear. The germline V and J ends were trimmed by 10 bases and 0 bases, with 16 bases remaining between them. This CDR3 spans 15 amino acids. Per the germline V gene, CDR1 is LNHDA and CDR2 is SQIVND (reference sequence). The CDR3 loop is CATSRPGYSNQPQHF. CDR3 DNA sequence: TGTGCCACCTCCCGCCCGGGGTATAGCAATCAGCCCCAGCATTTT.

There are a few counts of this clone. The chain links TRBV6-1 to TRBJ1-5; tentatively, D is TRBD1 (5 bases). This CDR3 comprises 15 residues. Deletions cut 0 bases from V and 10 bases from J, with 16 bases between. CDR1 is MNHNS and CDR2 is SASEGT in the germline V gene. CDR3 sequence reads: CASSEASGATGPQHF. The CDR3 nucleotides read TGTGCCAGCAGTGAAGCAAGTGGGGCGACCGGACCCCAGCATTTT.

The CDR3 sequence: CASSPKPGLEAFF. DNA for the CDR3: TGTGCCAGCTCACCGAAACCGGGACTTGAAGCTTTCTTT. V and J are TRBV18 and TRBJ1-1, with D maybe TRBD1 (5 bases). V shed 3 bases and J shed 7 bases, with 12 bases lying between them. Germline lookup yields CDR1 KGHSH and CDR2 LQKENI. CDR3 length: 13 amino acids. Full variable domain (outside the CDR3, taken from reference TRBV18 and TRBJ1-1): NAGVMQNPRHLVRRRGQEARLRCSPMKGHSHVYWYRQLPEEGLKFMVYLQKENIIDESGMPKERFSAEFPKEGPSILRIQQVVRGDSAAYFCASSPKPGLEAFFGQGTRLTVV.

In its sample, this clone was seen once. The rearrangement links TRBV30 to TRBJ2-7; a weak D match, TRBD1 (6 bases). The germline V and J ends were trimmed by 5 bases and 2 bases, with 19 bases remaining between them. There are 15 residues in the CDR3. Germline V gene lookup returns CDR1 GTSNPN and CDR2 SVGIG (reference sequence). The CDR3 reads CAWGPGETTAYEQYF. The CDR3 DNA is TGTGCCTGGGGGCCAGGGGAAACTACGGCCTACGAGCAGTACTTC.

This chain links TRBV15 with TRBJ2-1, with 7 bases fitting TRBD2. The germline gives CDR1 LNHNV, CDR2 YYDKDF (reference sequence). V lost 0 bases to trimming and J lost 4 bases; unmatched junction nucleotides: 15. CDR3 size: 19 residues. The CDR3 DNA reads TGTGCCACCAGCAGAGATATTCCCGGTGTTAGCGGGCCGTACAATGAGCAGTTCTTC. This translates into CATSRDIPGVSGPYNEQFF.

The chain employs TRBV11-2 and TRBJ1-2; D is unclear. The ends were cut back, 1 base at V and 7 bases at J, with 13 bases in the middle. This CDR3 spans 14 amino acids. Germline loops: CDR1 SGHAT, CDR2 FQNNGV. The CDR3 region is CASSLAPPRGGYTF. CDR3 nucleotides: TGTGCCAGCAGCTTAGCACCACCCCGAGGTGGCTACACCTTC.

V usage is TRBV4-1 and J usage is TRBJ2-2; 8 nucleotides align to TRBD1. This CDR3 has 18 amino acids. The junction had 12 bases not matched to a gene; V was cut back by 0 bases and J by 6 bases. Germline V lookup: CDR1 MGHRA, CDR2 YSYEKL. The CDR3 sequence is CASSQDKAQGGSSGELFF. CDR3 DNA: TGCGCCAGCAGCCAAGATAAAGCACAGGGGGGAAGCTCCGGGGAGCTGTTTTTT.

This clone was observed a handful of times. V usage is TRBV4-1 and J usage is TRBJ2-7, with D hard to call. The CDR3 extends over 13 amino acids. Germline assignment: CDR1 MGHRA and CDR2 YSYEKL. The V end was cut by 6 bases, the J end by 0 bases, with 9 bases between. CDR3 loop: CASRAVGSYEQYF. The CDR3, as DNA: TGCGCCAGCAGGGCGGTGGGCTCCTACGAGCAGTACTTC.

This clone was seen a single time. V gene TRBV5-1 combines with J gene TRBJ2-7, with 9 bases that match TRBD2. Germline V gene lookup returns CDR1 SGHRS and CDR2 YFSETQ. V was pared by 0 bases and J by 0 bases, with 4 bases of the junction left unmatched. The CDR3 runs to 16 residues. The CDR3 DNA follows: TGCGCCAGCAGCTTGGGTAGTAGCGGGAGCTCCTACGAGCAGTACTTC. It translates to CASSLGSSGSSYEQYF.

The table lists this clone with a few counts. This chain uses TRBV30 with TRBJ1-1; weak D call: TRBD1 (6 bases). Germline CDR1 is GTSNPN and CDR2 is SVGIG (reference sequence). The CDR3 is 13 residues long. V shed 1 base and J shed 5 bases, with 11 bases lying between them. CDR3 sequence: CAWSAGGATEAFF. The CDR3 coding sequence is TGTGCCTGGAGTGCCGGGGGGGCTACTGAAGCTTTCTTT.

The chain uses TRBV28 and TRBJ1-2; unclear D gene. Germline CDR1 and CDR2: MDHEN and SYDVKM. V gave up 4 bases and J gave up 2 bases, with 5 bases separating them. The CDR3 consists of 12 residues. The CDR3 nucleotides read TGTGCCAGCAGTTCGGTGAACTATGGCTACACCTTC. The encoded protein is CASSSVNYGYTF.

V gene TRBV27 combines with J gene TRBJ2-7, with no clear D. The CDR3 runs to 13 residues. With 0 bases removed from V and 5 bases from J, the gap between germline ends came to 8 bases. Germline loops: CDR1 MNHEY, CDR2 SMNVEV (reference sequence). CDR3 loop: CASSLSSRHEQYF. The DNA of the CDR3 is TGTGCCAGCAGTTTATCATCCCGTCACGAGCAGTACTTC.

This clone was recorded only once. V usage is TRBV19 and J usage is TRBJ1-2, with D perhaps matching TRBD1 (5 bases). Trimming shortened V by 5 bases and J by 8 bases, and 15 bases separated the two germline ends. The CDR3 is 13 residues long. Germline V gene data show CDR1 as LNHDA and CDR2 as SQIVND (reference sequence). The CDR3 protein is CASSPRDLGGYTF. The CDR3 DNA is TGTGCCAGTAGTCCCCGGGACTTAGGGGGCTACACCTTC.

This clone was seen a handful of times. The chain uses TRBV5-1 and TRBJ1-2; D ambiguous. CDR1 and CDR2 from the germline V gene are SGHRS and YFSETQ. Trimming stripped 3 bases from V and 0 bases from J, with 6 bases between. CDR3 length equals 13 residues. The CDR3 DNA is TGCGCCAGCAGCTCGACAACTAACTATGGCTACACCTTC. This gives the protein CASSSTTNYGYTF.

The J gene is TRBJ1-2, the V gene TRBV10-3; TRBD1 might be the D (5 bases). Deletions cut 2 bases from V and 3 bases from J, with 10 bases between. Per the germline V gene, CDR1 is ENHRY and CDR2 is SYGVKD. CDR3 length: 14 amino acids. In DNA form, the CDR3 reads TGTGCCATCAGTGAGACGGGGGAGTACTATGGCTACACCTTC. Protein product: CAISETGEYYGYTF.

The rearrangement links TRBV10-3 to TRBJ2-1; 9 bases map to TRBD1. Germline CDR1 ENHRY, CDR2 SYGVKD. Trimming cost V 10 bases and J 5 bases; bases outside gene matches: 9. This CDR3 comprises 14 residues. Here the CDR3 reads CATEPGTGHNEQFF. DNA for the CDR3: TGTGCCACCGAGCCGGGGACAGGGCACAATGAGCAGTTCTTC.

The rearrangement uses TRBV5-6 and TRBJ1-2; 10 bases are a match to TRBD1. The CDR3 runs to 14 residues. V lost 2 bases, J lost 6 bases, and 4 bases stayed unmatched. Germline V CDR1 and CDR2: SGHDT, YYEEEE. The CDR3 region is CASSFRDRGDGYTF. The CDR3 DNA follows: TGTGCCAGCAGCTTCCGGGACAGGGGAGATGGCTACACCTTC.